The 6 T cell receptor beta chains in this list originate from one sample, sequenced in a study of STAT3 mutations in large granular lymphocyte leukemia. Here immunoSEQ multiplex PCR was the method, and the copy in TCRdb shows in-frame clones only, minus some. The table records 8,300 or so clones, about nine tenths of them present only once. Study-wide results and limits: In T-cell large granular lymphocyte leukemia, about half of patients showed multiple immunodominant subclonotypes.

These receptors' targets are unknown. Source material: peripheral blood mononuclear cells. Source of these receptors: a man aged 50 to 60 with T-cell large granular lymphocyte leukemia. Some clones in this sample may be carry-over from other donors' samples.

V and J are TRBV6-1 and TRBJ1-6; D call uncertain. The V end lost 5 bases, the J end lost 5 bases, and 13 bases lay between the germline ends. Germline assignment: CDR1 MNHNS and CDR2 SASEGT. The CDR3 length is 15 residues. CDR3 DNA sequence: TGTGCCAGCAGTATCGGAAGGCCTGATAATTCACCCCTCCACTTT. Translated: CASSIGRPDNSPLHF.

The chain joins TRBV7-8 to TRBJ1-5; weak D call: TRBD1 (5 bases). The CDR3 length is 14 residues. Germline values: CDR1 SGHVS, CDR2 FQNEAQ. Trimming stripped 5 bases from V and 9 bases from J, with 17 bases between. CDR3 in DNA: TGTGCCAGCAGCCGCCTTGACGGGGGATGGCCCCAGCATTTT. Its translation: CASSRLDGGWPQHF. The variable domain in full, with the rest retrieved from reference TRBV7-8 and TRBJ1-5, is GAGVSQSPRYKVAKRGQDVALRCDPISGHVSLFWYQQALGQGPEFLTYFQNEAQLDKSGLPSDRFFAERPEGSVSTLKIQRTQQEDSAVYLCASSRLDGGWPQHFGDGTRLSIL.

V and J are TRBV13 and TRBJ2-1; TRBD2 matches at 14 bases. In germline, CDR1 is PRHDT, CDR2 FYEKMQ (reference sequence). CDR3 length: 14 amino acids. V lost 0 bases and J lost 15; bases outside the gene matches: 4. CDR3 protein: CASSLGTSGRVPFF. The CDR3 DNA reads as TGTGCCAGCAGCTTAGGGACTAGCGGGAGGGTACCGTTCTTC.

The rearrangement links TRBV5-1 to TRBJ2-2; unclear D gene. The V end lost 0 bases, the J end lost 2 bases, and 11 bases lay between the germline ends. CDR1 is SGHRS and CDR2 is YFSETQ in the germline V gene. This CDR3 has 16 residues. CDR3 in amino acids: CASSLGVTTNTGELFF. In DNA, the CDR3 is TGCGCCAGCAGCTTGGGTGTGACCACCAACACCGGGGAGCTGTTTTTT.

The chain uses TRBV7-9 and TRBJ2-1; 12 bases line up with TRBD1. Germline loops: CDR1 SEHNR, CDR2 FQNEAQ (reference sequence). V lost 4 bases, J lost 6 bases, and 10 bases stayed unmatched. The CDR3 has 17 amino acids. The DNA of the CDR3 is TGTGCCAGCAGCTCCAATCCAGGGACAGGGGGCCTCAATGAGCAGTTCTTC. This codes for CASSSNPGTGGLNEQFF.

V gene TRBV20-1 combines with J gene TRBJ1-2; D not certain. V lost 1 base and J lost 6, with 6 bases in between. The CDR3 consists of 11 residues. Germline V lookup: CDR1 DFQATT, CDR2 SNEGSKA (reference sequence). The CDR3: CSARVGNGYTF. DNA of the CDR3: TGCAGTGCTAGAGTAGGCAATGGCTACACCTTC.